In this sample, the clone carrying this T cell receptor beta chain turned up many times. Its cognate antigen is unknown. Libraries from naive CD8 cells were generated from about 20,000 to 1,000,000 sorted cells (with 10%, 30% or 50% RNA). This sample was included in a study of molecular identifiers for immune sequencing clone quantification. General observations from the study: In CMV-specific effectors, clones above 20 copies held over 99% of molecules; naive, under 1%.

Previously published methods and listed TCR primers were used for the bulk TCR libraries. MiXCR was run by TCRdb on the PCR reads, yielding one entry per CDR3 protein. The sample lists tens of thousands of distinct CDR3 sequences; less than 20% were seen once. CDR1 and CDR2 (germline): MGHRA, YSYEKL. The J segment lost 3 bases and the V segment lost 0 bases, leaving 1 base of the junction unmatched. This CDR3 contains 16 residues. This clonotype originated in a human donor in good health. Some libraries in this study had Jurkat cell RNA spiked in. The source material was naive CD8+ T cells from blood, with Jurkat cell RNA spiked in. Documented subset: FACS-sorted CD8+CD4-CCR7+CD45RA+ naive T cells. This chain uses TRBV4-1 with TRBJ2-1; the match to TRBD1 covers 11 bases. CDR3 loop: CASSQDGTGGYNEQFF. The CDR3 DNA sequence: TGCGCCAGCAGCCAAGACGGGACAGGGGGCTACAATGAGCAGTTCTTC.